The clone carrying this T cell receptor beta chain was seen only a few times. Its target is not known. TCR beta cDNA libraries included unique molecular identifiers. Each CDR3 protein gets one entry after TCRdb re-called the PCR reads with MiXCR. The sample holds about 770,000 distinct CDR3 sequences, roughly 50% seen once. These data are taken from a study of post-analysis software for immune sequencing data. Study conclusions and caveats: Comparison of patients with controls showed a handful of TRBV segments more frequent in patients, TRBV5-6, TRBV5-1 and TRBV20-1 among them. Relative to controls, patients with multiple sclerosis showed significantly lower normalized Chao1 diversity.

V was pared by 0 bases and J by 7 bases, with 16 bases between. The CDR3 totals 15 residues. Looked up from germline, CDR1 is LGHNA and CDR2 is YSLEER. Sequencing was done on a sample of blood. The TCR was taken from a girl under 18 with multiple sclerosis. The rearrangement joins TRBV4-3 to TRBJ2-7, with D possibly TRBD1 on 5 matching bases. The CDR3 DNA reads TGCGCCAGCAGCCAAGATTTAAGCAGGGTCGAGGAGCAGTACTTC. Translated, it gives CASSQDLSRVEEQYF.